This TCR beta chain was retrieved from a study of cytomegalovirus exposure and HLA in healthy donors. Study background: The 100 million to 120 million unique TCR beta sequences, from 150 million to 200 million T cells, were found by an earlier analysis. General study points: Presence/absence comparisons presumed near-even sequencing depth among donors. Reportedly, HLA-A and HLA-B alleles of most subjects were accurately predicted from TCR beta.

A multiplex PCR was run with 60 Vbeta primers and 13 Jbeta primers. Clones were sequenced by immunoSEQ multiplex PCR, and TCRdb holds only the in-frame ones, with some missing. Of about 90,000 clones listed, approximately 70% were seen once; the top ten hold over 13%. As regards this clone: The target antigen is unknown.

CDR3 length: 17 residues. After removal of 5 bases from V and 4 bases from J, the junction contained 9 bases not matched to a gene. Germline lookup yields CDR1 LNHDA and CDR2 SQIVND (reference sequence). This sequence was found in a woman aged 50 to 65 in good health and CMV-seropositive. Sequencing used PBMCs. The genes are TRBV19 and TRBJ2-6; 9 positions match TRBD2. The CDR3 loop reads CASSPQAGGPGANVLTF. In DNA, the CDR3 is TGTGCCAGTAGTCCCCAGGCGGGAGGGCCCGGGGCCAACGTCCTGACTTTC.